This TCR beta chain was captured by sequencing in a study of brain T cells in children with intractable seizures. Germline V gene lookup returns CDR1 MNHEY and CDR2 SVGAGI. The CDR3 runs to 14 residues. V was clipped by 8 bases and J by 6 bases; unmatched bases: 5. Study-wide findings and caveats: Clones missing pre-surgery may reflect undersampling of that blood sample.

The method was immunoSEQ multiplex PCR; TCRdb's version includes in-frame clones alone and lacks a portion of them. The sample has around 80,000 clones, about 93% seen once; the top ten hold roughly 24%. Notes on this clone: The antigen is not known.

The rearrangement links TRBV6-5 to TRBJ1-6; 9 nucleotides line up with TRBD1. The sequences come from peripheral blood, collected at surgery. This clonotype was obtained from a girl aged 2 to 9 with Rasmussen encephalitis and intractable seizures. The CDR3 loop reads CASWDRVGNSPLHF. Here the CDR3 DNA reads TGTGCCAGCTGGGACAGGGTGGGTAATTCACCCCTCCACTTT.